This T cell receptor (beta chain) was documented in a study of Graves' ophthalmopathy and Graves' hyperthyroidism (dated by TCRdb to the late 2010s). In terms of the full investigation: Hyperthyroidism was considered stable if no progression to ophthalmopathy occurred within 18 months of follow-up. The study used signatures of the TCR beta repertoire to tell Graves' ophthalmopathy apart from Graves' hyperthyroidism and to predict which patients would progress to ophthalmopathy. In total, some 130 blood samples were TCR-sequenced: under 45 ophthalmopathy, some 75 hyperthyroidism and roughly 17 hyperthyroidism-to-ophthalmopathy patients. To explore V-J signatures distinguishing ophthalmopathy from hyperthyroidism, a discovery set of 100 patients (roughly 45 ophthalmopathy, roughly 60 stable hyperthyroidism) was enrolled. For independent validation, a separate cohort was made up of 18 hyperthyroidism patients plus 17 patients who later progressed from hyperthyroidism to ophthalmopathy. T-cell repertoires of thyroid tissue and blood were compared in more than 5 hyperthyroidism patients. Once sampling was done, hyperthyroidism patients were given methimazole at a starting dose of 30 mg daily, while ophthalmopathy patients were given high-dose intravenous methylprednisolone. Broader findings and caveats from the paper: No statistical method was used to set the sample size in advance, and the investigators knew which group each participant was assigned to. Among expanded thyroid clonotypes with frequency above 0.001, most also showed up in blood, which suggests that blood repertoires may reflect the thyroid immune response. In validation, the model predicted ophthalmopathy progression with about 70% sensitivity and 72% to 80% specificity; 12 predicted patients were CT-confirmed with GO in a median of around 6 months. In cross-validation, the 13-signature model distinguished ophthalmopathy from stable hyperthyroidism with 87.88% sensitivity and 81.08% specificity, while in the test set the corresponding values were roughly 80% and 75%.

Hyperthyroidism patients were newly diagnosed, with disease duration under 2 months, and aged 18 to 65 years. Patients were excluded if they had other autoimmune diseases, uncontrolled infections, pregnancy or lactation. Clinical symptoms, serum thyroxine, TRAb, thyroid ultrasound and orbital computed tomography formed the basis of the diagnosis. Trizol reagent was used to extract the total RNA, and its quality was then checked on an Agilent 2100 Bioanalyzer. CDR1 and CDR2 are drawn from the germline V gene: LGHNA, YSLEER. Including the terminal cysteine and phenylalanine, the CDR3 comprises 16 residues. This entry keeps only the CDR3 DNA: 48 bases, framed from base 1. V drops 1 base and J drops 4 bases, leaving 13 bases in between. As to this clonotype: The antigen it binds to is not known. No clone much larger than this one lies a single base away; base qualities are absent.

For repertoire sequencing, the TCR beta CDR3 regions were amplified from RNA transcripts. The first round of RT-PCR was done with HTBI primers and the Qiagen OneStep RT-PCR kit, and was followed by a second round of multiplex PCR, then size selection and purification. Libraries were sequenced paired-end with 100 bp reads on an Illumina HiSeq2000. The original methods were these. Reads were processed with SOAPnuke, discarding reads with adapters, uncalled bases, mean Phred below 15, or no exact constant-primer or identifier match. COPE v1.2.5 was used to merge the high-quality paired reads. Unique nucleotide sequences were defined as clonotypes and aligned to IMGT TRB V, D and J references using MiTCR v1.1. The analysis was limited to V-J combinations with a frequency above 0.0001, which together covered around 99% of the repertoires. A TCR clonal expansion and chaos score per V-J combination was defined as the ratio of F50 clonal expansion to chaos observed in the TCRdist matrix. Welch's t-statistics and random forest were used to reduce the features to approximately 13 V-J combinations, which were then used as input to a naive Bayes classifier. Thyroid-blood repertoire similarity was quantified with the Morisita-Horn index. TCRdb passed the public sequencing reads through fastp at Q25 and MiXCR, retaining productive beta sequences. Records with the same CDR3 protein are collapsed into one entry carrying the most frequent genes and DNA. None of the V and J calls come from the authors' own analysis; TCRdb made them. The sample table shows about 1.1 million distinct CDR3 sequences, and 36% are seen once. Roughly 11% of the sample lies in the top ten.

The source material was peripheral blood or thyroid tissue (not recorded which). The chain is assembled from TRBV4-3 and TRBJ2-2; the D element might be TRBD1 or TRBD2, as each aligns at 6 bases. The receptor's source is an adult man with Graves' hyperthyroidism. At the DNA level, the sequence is TGCGCCAGCAGCCAAGTCTTCAGGGGAGGCACCGGGGAGCTGTTTTTT. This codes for CASSQVFRGGTGELFF.